Following are 5 T cell receptor beta chains from one sample sequenced in a study of human T cells and chemical hapten exposure. Time point in this sample: patch test 1, 2 weeks after DPC sensitization. The treatment is: therapeutic diphenylcyclopropenone sensitization with weekly scalp DPC. TCRdb ran MiXCR on the RACE reads and lists one entry per CDR3 protein. The sample contains fewer than 500,000 distinct CDR3 sequences, roughly 5% of which appear only once. Source: whole blood, taken in connection with sensitization to the hapten diphenylcyclopropenone (DPC). These receptor sequences come from a woman aged 45 to 65 with alopecia areata. Some clones in this sample may be carry-over from other donors' samples.

This clonotype was observed at least ten times. This chain joins TRBV7-6 and TRBJ2-7, with 9 bases aligning to TRBD2. V lost 4 bases to trimming and J lost 0 bases; unmatched junction nucleotides: 1. There are 14 residues in the CDR3. Germline CDR1 and CDR2: SGHVS and FNYEAQ. The CDR3: CASSSSGDSYEQYF. CDR3 sequence (DNA): TGTGCCAGCAGCTCTAGCGGGGACTCCTACGAGCAGTACTTC. Looking up the rest from reference TRBV7-6 and TRBJ2-7 gives the full variable domain: GAGVSQSPRYKVTKRGQDVALRCDPISGHVSLYWYRQALGQGPEFLTYFNYEAQQDKSGLPNDRFSAERPEGSISTLTIQRTEQRDSAMYRCASSSSGDSYEQYFGPGTRLTVT.

This clonotype showed up many times. The chain combines TRBV6-2 or TRBV6-3 with TRBJ1-5; D may be TRBD1 (6 bases). Germline values: CDR1 MNHEY, CDR2 SVGEGT. Trimming removed 0 bases from V and 9 bases from J, with 15 bases in between. The CDR3 has 15 residues. The CDR3 DNA follows: TGTGCCAGCAGTTACTCGGAGGACAGTCGTGGGCCCCAGCATTTT. Protein sequence: CASSYSEDSRGPQHF.

This clonotype has only a few counts. V and J are TRBV27 and TRBJ2-1; D uncertain. Germline assignment: CDR1 MNHEY and CDR2 SMNVEV (reference sequence). This CDR3 contains 13 residues. The V end was cut by 3 bases, the J end by 6 bases, with 9 bases between. The CDR3 DNA sequence: TGTGCCAGCAGTTTTGCCCAGGTCAATGAGCAGTTCTTC. Amino acids: CASSFAQVNEQFF.

This clonotype has a count of ten or more. V usage is TRBV13 and J usage is TRBJ2-6; 13 nucleotides line up with TRBD2. There are 18 residues in the CDR3. J gave up 2 bases and V 4 bases, and 5 bases lay outside the gene matches. Germline V gives CDR1 PRHDT, CDR2 FYEKMQ (reference sequence). The CDR3 DNA sequence: TGTGCCAGCAGCTCGCGGACTAGCGGGAGCACTGGGGCCAACGTCCTGACTTTC. Encoded protein: CASSSRTSGSTGANVLTF.

There are a few counts of this clonotype. The rearrangement joins TRBV3-1 to TRBJ1-6; 8 bases align to TRBD1. After removal of 4 bases from V and 9 bases from J, the junction contained 8 bases not matched to a gene. Germline values: CDR1 LGHDT, CDR2 YNNKEL (reference sequence). The CDR3 sequence is 15 residues long. As DNA, the CDR3 is TGTGCCAGCAGCCCAGGGGGCGCGGGGAGTTCACCCCTCCACTTT. Residues: CASSPGGAGSSPLHF.